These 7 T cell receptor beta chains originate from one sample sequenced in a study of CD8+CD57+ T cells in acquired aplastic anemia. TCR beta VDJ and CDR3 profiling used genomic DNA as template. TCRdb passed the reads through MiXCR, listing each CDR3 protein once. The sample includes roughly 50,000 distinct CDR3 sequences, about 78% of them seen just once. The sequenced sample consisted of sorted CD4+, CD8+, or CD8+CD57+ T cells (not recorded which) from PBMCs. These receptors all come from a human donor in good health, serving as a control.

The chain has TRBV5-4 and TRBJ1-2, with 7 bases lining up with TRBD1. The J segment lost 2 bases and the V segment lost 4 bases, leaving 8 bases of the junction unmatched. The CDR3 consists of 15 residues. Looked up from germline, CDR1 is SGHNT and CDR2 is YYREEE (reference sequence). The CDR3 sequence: CASSQRTGSNYGYTF. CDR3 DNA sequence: TGTGCCAGCAGCCAACGGACAGGCTCAAACTATGGCTACACCTTC.

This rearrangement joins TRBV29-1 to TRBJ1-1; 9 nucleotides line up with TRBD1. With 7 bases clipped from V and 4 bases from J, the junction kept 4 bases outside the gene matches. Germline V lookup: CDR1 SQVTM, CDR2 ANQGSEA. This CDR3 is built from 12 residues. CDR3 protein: CSGGTGSTEAFF. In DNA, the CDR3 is TGCAGCGGGGGGACAGGGAGCACTGAAGCTTTCTTT.

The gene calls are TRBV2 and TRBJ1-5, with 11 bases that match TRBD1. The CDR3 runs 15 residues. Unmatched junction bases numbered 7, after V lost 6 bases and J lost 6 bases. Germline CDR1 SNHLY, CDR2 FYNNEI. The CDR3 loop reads CASRSGQGERQPQHF. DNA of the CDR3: TGTGCCAGCAGATCGGGACAGGGGGAACGTCAGCCCCAGCATTTT.

The chain's CDR3 is CSAMDYGQGNQPQHF. The CDR3, as DNA: TGCAGTGCTATGGATTACGGACAGGGAAATCAGCCCCAGCATTTT. V and J are TRBV20-1 and TRBJ1-5, with 8 bases aligning to TRBD1. The CDR3 is made up of 15 amino acids. V lost 4 bases to trimming and J lost 4 bases; unmatched junction nucleotides: 9. Germline V gene data show CDR1 as DFQATT and CDR2 as SNEGSKA (reference sequence).

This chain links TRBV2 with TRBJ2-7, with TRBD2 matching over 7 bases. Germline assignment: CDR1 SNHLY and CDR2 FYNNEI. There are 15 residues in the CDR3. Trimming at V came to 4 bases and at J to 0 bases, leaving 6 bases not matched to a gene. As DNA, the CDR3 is TGTGCCAGCAGTGTGGGGGGGGAGAGCTCCTACGAGCAGTACTTC. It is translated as CASSVGGESSYEQYF.

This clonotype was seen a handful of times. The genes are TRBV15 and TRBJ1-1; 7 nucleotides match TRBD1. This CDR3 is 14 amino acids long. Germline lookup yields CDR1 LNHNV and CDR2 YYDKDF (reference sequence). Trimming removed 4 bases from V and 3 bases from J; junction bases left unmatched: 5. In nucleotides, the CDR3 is TGTGCCACCAGCACGCGACAGGGCGACACTGAAGCTTTCTTT. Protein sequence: CATSTRQGDTEAFF.

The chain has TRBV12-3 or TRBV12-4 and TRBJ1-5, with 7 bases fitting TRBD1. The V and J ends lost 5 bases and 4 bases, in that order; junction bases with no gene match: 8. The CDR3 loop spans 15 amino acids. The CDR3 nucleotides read TGTGCCAGCAGTCTGACCGGGACAGTTAATCAGCCCCAGCATTTT. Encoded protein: CASSLTGTVNQPQHF.